The TCR beta chain described here comes from a study of chemoradiotherapy in HPV16-positive cancers. The wider study: A couple of HPV16-positive patients' cells yielded candidate HPV-specific clones and common motifs. Whole-study results and caveats: Candidate HPV-specific clones and E7-related TCR motifs grew in tumor during treatment. For HPV16-positive patients, expanding HPV-responsive T cells associated with longer recurrence-free survival. The functional HPV-specific definition rests on just two HPV16-positive patients.

The CDR3 runs 16 residues. V dropped 0 bases and J dropped 3; count of bases not matched to a gene: 7. Germline V gene sequence: CDR1 SGHRS, CDR2 YFSETQ. Sequencing was performed with immunoSEQ multiplex PCR; in TCRdb, only in-frame clones are kept and a portion is missing. The sample records tens of thousands of clones, around 87% being singletons. In regard to this clone: Its antigen is not identified.

The genes are TRBV5-1 and TRBJ2-3; 7 nucleotides agree with TRBD1. The sequencing used blood, collected from a patient who underwent chemoradiotherapy. The TCR comes from a human donor with HPV-associated anogenital cancer. The CDR3 DNA follows: TGCGCCAGCAGCTTGGAAGGCAGGGGGTCTACAGATACGCAGTATTTT. It specifies CASSLEGRGSTDTQYF.